This T cell receptor beta chain was identified during a study of vaccination and CD4 T cells after COVID-19. Study overall: Convalescent donors: six male, four female; seven Caucasian, two Asian, one multiracial, two Hispanic.

CD4+ T cells that had been cultured provided DNA sequenced with the Oncomine TCR Beta short-read assay. MiXCR, run by TCRdb on the PCR reads, gives a single entry per CDR3 protein. The sample shows about 14,000 distinct CDR3 sequences, 55% to 70% of them seen only once. Remarks on this clonotype: Its cognate antigen is unknown.

Noted treatment: approximately 11-day PBMC culture with coronavirus spike peptide pools or control peptides (ViraFEST assay). This sequence originates from a human donor who had recovered from COVID-19. Sequencing was performed on CD4+ T cells from blood, cultured in vitro.

The DNA for the CDR3 is TGTGCCAGCAGCTTAAGTTCGGGCTGGGCAGAAGATACGCAGTATTTT. Encoded protein: CASSLSSGWAEDTQYF. The chain has TRBV7-3 and TRBJ2-3; D ambiguous. V was trimmed by 1 base and J by 5 bases, leaving 16 bases between them. The CDR3 length is 16 residues. From germline, CDR1 is SGHTA and CDR2 FQGTGA. Together with reference TRBV7-3 and TRBJ2-3, the CDR3 gives the full variable domain: GAGVSQTPSNKVTEKGKYVELRCDPISGHTALYWYRQSLGQGPEFLIYFQGTGAADDSGLPNDRFFAVRPEGSVSTLKIQRTERGDSAVYLCASSLSSGWAEDTQYFGPGTRLTVL.